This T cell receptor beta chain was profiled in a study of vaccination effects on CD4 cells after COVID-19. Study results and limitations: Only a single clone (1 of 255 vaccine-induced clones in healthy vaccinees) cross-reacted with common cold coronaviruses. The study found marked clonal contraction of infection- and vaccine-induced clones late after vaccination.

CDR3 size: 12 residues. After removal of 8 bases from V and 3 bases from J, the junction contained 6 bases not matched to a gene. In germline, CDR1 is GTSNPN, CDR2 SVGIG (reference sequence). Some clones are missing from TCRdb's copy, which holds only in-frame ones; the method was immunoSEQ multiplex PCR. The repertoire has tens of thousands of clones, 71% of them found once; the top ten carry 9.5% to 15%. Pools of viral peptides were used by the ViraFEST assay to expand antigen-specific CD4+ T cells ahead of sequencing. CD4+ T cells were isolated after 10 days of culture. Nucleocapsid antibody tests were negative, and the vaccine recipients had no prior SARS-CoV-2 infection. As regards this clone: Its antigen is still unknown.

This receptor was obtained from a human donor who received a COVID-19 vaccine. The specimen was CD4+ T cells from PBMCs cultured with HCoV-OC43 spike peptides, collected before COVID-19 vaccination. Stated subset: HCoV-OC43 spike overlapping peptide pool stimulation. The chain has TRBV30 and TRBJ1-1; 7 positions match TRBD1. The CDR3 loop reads CAGGQLYTEAFF. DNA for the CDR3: TGTGCCGGGGGACAGCTGTACACTGAAGCTTTCTTT.